These T cell receptor beta chains were read from a single sample in a study of Graves' ophthalmopathy and Graves' hyperthyroidism. TCRdb reanalysed the multiplex PCR reads using MiXCR and keeps one entry per CDR3 protein. The sample includes hundreds of thousands of distinct CDR3 sequences, 15% of them seen just once. Sequencing was carried out using peripheral blood. These receptor sequences come from a woman aged 18 to 35 with stable Graves' hyperthyroidism. CDR3s include the opening cysteine and the closing phenylalanine or tryptophan. Each record gives: CDR3 protein, CDR3 DNA, D gene, clone size, V gene, J gene. A D gene is named only where the DNA matches it firmly. Size tells how often a clone was seen (once, few, many) or the class of an expanded clone, and some rows leave it out.

CDR3 protein: CASSVAKGEGYTF
CDR3 DNA: TGTGCCAGCAGCGTAGCTAAGGGAGAAGGCTACACCTTC
D gene: NA
clone size: many
V gene: TRBV9
J gene: TRBJ1-2

CDR3 protein: CSAPRENYGYTF
CDR3 DNA: TGCAGTGCACCTCGGGAGAACTATGGCTACACCTTC
D gene: NA
clone size: NA
V gene: TRBV20-1
J gene: TRBJ1-2

CDR3 protein: CASSLEARKEQYF
CDR3 DNA: TGTGCCAGCAGCTTAGAGGCCCGCAAGGAGCAGTACTTC
D gene: NA
clone size: many
V gene: TRBV7-2
J gene: TRBJ2-7

CDR3 protein: CASSAMNTEAFF
CDR3 DNA: TGTGCCAGCAGTGCTATGAACACTGAAGCTTTCTTT
D gene: NA
clone size: many
V gene: TRBV6-2/TRBV6-3
J gene: TRBJ1-1

CDR3 protein: CASSDGVATGPSEQYF
CDR3 DNA: TGTGCCAGCAGTGATGGCGTCGCGACAGGACCATCCGAGCAGTACTTC
D gene: NA
clone size: NA
V gene: TRBV2
J gene: TRBJ2-7

CDR3 protein: CASSLARKGVETQYF
CDR3 DNA: TGTGCCAGCAGCTTAGCGCGTAAGGGGGTAGAGACCCAGTACTTC
D gene: NA
clone size: NA
V gene: TRBV11-1
J gene: TRBJ2-5

CDR3 protein: CASSRRAEQYF
CDR3 DNA: TGTGCCAGCAGTCGGAGAGCGGAGCAGTACTTC
D gene: NA
clone size: many
V gene: TRBV28
J gene: TRBJ2-7

CDR3 protein: CASSEQPGRGEAFF
CDR3 DNA: TGTGCCAGCAGTGAACAGCCGGGCCGAGGGGAAGCTTTCTTT
D gene: NA
clone size: NA
V gene: TRBV6-1
J gene: TRBJ1-1

CDR3 protein: CSARDPGQVVINGYTF
CDR3 DNA: TGCAGTGCTAGAGATCCGGGACAGGTCGTAATCAATGGCTACACCTTC
D gene: TRBD1
clone size: many
V gene: TRBV20-1
J gene: TRBJ1-2

CDR3 protein: CASSPGYTRLRAFF
CDR3 DNA: TGTGCCAGCAGTCCTGGATACACCCGCTTAAGAGCTTTCTTT
D gene: NA
clone size: many
V gene: TRBV6-2/TRBV6-3
J gene: TRBJ1-1

CDR3 protein: CASRASVSGNTIYF
CDR3 DNA: TGTGCCAGCAGAGCAAGCGTCTCTGGAAACACCATATATTTT
D gene: NA
clone size: many
V gene: TRBV2
J gene: TRBJ1-3

CDR3 protein: CASSPAETGFTYEQYF
CDR3 DNA: TGCGCCAGCAGCCCGGCCGAGACGGGGTTTACCTACGAGCAGTACTTC
D gene: NA
clone size: many
V gene: TRBV5-1
J gene: TRBJ2-7

CDR3 protein: CASSYSNLAGGQETQYF
CDR3 DNA: TGTGCCAGCAGTTACTCGAATCTAGCGGGAGGGCAAGAGACCCAGTACTTC
D gene: TRBD2
clone size: once
V gene: TRBV6-5
J gene: TRBJ2-5

CDR3 protein: CASSLRDTQYF
CDR3 DNA: TGTGCCAGCAGTTTGAGGGATACGCAGTATTTT
D gene: NA
clone size: many
V gene: TRBV28
J gene: TRBJ2-3

CDR3 protein: CSVGPSGSKEIQYF
CDR3 DNA: TGCAGCGTTGGGCCTAGCGGGAGTAAGGAGATCCAGTACTTC
D gene: TRBD2
clone size: once
V gene: TRBV29-1
J gene: TRBJ2-5

CDR3 protein: CASSLGQGGRSPLHF
CDR3 DNA: TGTGCCAGCAGCTTGGGGCAGGGCGGACGATCACCCCTCCACTTT
D gene: NA
clone size: NA
V gene: TRBV7-9
J gene: TRBJ1-6

CDR3 protein: CASSLHYPGQGQETQYF
CDR3 DNA: TGTGCCAGCAGCCTGCATTACCCGGGACAGGGACAAGAGACCCAGTACTTC
D gene: TRBD1
clone size: many
V gene: TRBV7-8
J gene: TRBJ2-5

CDR3 protein: CASSFSGQGAQPQHF
CDR3 DNA: TGTGCCAGCAGCTTTTCCGGACAGGGGGCCCAGCCCCAGCATTTT
D gene: TRBD1
clone size: NA
V gene: TRBV7-2
J gene: TRBJ1-5

CDR3 protein: CASSLFQNTEAFF
CDR3 DNA: TGTGCCAGCAGCCTGTTCCAGAACACTGAAGCTTTCTTT
D gene: NA
clone size: many
V gene: TRBV11-3
J gene: TRBJ1-1

CDR3 protein: CASSPLAGGPAGELFF
CDR3 DNA: TGTGCCAGCAGCCCTCTAGCGGGGGGACCCGCCGGGGAGCTGTTTTTT
D gene: TRBD2
clone size: many
V gene: TRBV12-3/TRBV12-4
J gene: TRBJ2-2

CDR3 protein: CASSQLPNFQGGEQYF
CDR3 DNA: TGCGCCAGCAGCCAACTACCCAATTTCCAGGGTGGTGAGCAGTACTTC
D gene: NA
clone size: many
V gene: TRBV4-1
J gene: TRBJ2-7

CDR3 protein: CASSYPGVYRQETQYF
CDR3 DNA: TGTGCCAGCAGCTACCCAGGGGTATACCGGCAAGAGACCCAGTACTTC
D gene: NA
clone size: many
V gene: TRBV7-2
J gene: TRBJ2-5

CDR3 protein: CASNPGLGRTGELFF
CDR3 DNA: TGTGCCAGCAACCCGGGACTAGGTCGAACCGGGGAGCTGTTTTTT
D gene: TRBD2
clone size: many
V gene: TRBV11-2
J gene: TRBJ2-2

CDR3 protein: CASSLRASSETQYF
CDR3 DNA: TGTGCCAGCAGTTTAAGAGCTAGTAGCGAGACCCAGTACTTC
D gene: NA
clone size: many
V gene: TRBV12-3/TRBV12-4
J gene: TRBJ2-5

CDR3 protein: CASSLDYQVSNYGYTF
CDR3 DNA: TGTGCCAGCAGCTTAGATTACCAGGTCTCTAACTATGGCTACACCTTC
D gene: NA
clone size: many
V gene: TRBV11-2
J gene: TRBJ1-2

CDR3 protein: CASSYATYGYTF
CDR3 DNA: TGTGCCAGCAGTTATGCCACCTATGGCTACACCTTC
D gene: NA
clone size: many
V gene: TRBV6-2/TRBV6-3
J gene: TRBJ1-2

CDR3 protein: CASSPRHLQGTRNEQYF
CDR3 DNA: TGTGCCAGCTCACCACGTCATTTGCAGGGTACTAGGAACGAGCAGTACTTC
D gene: NA
clone size: few
V gene: TRBV18
J gene: TRBJ2-7

CDR3 protein: CASSQEPLGGIYGYTF
CDR3 DNA: TGCGCCAGCAGCCAAGAGCCCCTCGGAGGGATCTATGGCTACACCTTC
D gene: NA
clone size: NA
V gene: TRBV4-1
J gene: TRBJ1-2

CDR3 protein: CSVVLGGRGGYTF
CDR3 DNA: TGCAGCGTTGTCCTCGGGGGTAGGGGCGGCTACACCTTC
D gene: NA
clone size: few
V gene: TRBV29-1
J gene: TRBJ1-2

CDR3 protein: CASSYRTGAAGRAEAFF
CDR3 DNA: TGTGCCAGCAGTTACCGGACAGGGGCAGCTGGGAGGGCTGAAGCTTTCTTT
D gene: TRBD1
clone size: few
V gene: TRBV6-2/TRBV6-3
J gene: TRBJ1-1

CDR3 protein: CASSLNRNYGYTF
CDR3 DNA: TGTGCCAGCAGCTTAAACAGGAACTATGGCTACACCTTC
D gene: NA
clone size: many
V gene: TRBV7-2
J gene: TRBJ1-2

CDR3 protein: CASSLARAAGGSYEQYF
CDR3 DNA: TGTGCCAGCAGCTTAGCACGGGCAGCGGGAGGTTCCTACGAGCAGTACTTC
D gene: TRBD2
clone size: once
V gene: TRBV12-3/TRBV12-4
J gene: TRBJ2-7

CDR3 protein: CASSYSPGLDYEQYF
CDR3 DNA: TGTGCCAGCAGTTACTCACCGGGACTAGACTACGAGCAGTACTTC
D gene: TRBD2
clone size: many
V gene: TRBV6-5
J gene: TRBJ2-7

CDR3 protein: CASSRAGRGPNEQYF
CDR3 DNA: TGTGCCAGCAGCCGAGCGGGGCGAGGGCCTAACGAGCAGTACTTC
D gene: TRBD2
clone size: NA
V gene: TRBV6-1
J gene: TRBJ2-7

CDR3 protein: CASSSKGRPYEQYF
CDR3 DNA: TGTGCCAGCAGTTCGAAGGGGCGGCCGTACGAGCAGTACTTC
D gene: NA
clone size: NA
V gene: TRBV27
J gene: TRBJ2-7

CDR3 protein: CASSGAVQGLNEKLFF
CDR3 DNA: TGCGCCAGCAGCGGGGCGGTACAGGGCCTTAATGAAAAACTGTTTTTT
D gene: NA
clone size: many
V gene: TRBV5-1
J gene: TRBJ1-4

CDR3 protein: CASSERDRGSNQPQHF
CDR3 DNA: TGTGCCAGCAGTGAGAGGGACCGAGGTAGCAATCAGCCCCAGCATTTT
D gene: NA
clone size: many
V gene: TRBV2
J gene: TRBJ1-5

CDR3 protein: CASSPNREDEQYF
CDR3 DNA: TGTGCCAGCTCACCAAACAGGGAGGACGAGCAGTACTTC
D gene: NA
clone size: NA
V gene: TRBV18
J gene: TRBJ2-7

CDR3 protein: CASSPLAGGSDEQYF
CDR3 DNA: TGTGCCAGCAGTCCCCTAGCGGGGGGATCCGACGAGCAGTACTTC
D gene: TRBD2
clone size: many
V gene: TRBV12-3/TRBV12-4
J gene: TRBJ2-7

CDR3 protein: CASSLWDREASGGYTF
CDR3 DNA: TGTGCCAGCAGCTTATGGGACAGGGAGGCTTCGGGCGGCTACACCTTC
D gene: TRBD1
clone size: few
V gene: TRBV13
J gene: TRBJ1-2

CDR3 protein: CASSVAGRNQPQHF
CDR3 DNA: TGTGCCAGCAGCGTAGCTGGGAGAAATCAGCCCCAGCATTTT
D gene: NA
clone size: NA
V gene: TRBV9
J gene: TRBJ1-5

CDR3 protein: CAISGLGSGANVLTF
CDR3 DNA: TGTGCCATCAGTGGGTTGGGATCTGGGGCCAACGTCCTGACTTTC
D gene: NA
clone size: many
V gene: TRBV10-3
J gene: TRBJ2-6

CDR3 protein: CASSVDPTGMNTEAFF
CDR3 DNA: TGTGCCAGCAGCGTAGACCCCACAGGGATGAACACTGAAGCTTTCTTT
D gene: NA
clone size: many
V gene: TRBV9
J gene: TRBJ1-1

CDR3 protein: CASSFGDSEAFF
CDR3 DNA: TGTGCCAGCAGCTTCGGCGACAGTGAAGCTTTCTTT
D gene: NA
clone size: many
V gene: TRBV13
J gene: TRBJ1-1

CDR3 protein: CSATLGGQGFIETQYF
CDR3 DNA: TGCAGTGCTACCCTCGGGGGACAGGGGTTTATTGAGACCCAGTACTTC
D gene: TRBD1
clone size: many
V gene: TRBV20-1
J gene: TRBJ2-5

CDR3 protein: CASSVGTSIQETQYF
CDR3 DNA: TGTGCCAGCAGCGTAGGGACTAGCATTCAAGAGACCCAGTACTTC
D gene: TRBD2
clone size: few
V gene: TRBV9
J gene: TRBJ2-5

CDR3 protein: CASSPSFHLGYTF
CDR3 DNA: TGTGCCAGCAGCCCCTCCTTCCATCTAGGCTACACCTTC
D gene: NA
clone size: many
V gene: TRBV3-1
J gene: TRBJ1-2

CDR3 protein: CASSFFGTAESSAFF
CDR3 DNA: TGTGCCAGCAGTTTCTTCGGGACGGCCGAATCGTCAGCTTTCTTT
D gene: NA
clone size: NA
V gene: TRBV5-5
J gene: TRBJ1-1

CDR3 protein: CASSLDFLGLAAGTYEQYF
CDR3 DNA: TGTGCCAGCAGCTTAGATTTTCTGGGTTTGGCGGCAGGGACTTACGAGCAGTACTTC
D gene: NA
clone size: many
V gene: TRBV11-2
J gene: TRBJ2-7

CDR3 protein: CASLTGGGNTEAFF
CDR3 DNA: TGTGCCAGCCTAACAGGGGGCGGAAACACTGAAGCTTTCTTT
D gene: TRBD1
clone size: many
V gene: TRBV2
J gene: TRBJ1-1

CDR3 protein: CASSLQGTLNQETQYF
CDR3 DNA: TGCGCCAGCAGCTTGCAGGGGACCCTTAATCAAGAGACCCAGTACTTC
D gene: NA
clone size: NA
V gene: TRBV5-1
J gene: TRBJ2-5

CDR3 protein: CASSSATEVGYTF
CDR3 DNA: TGTGCCAGCAGTTCGGCGACAGAAGTTGGCTACACCTTC
D gene: NA
clone size: NA
V gene: TRBV6-2/TRBV6-3
J gene: TRBJ1-2

CDR3 protein: CASSFSGQNNYGYTF
CDR3 DNA: TGTGCCAGCAGCTTTTCGGGACAAAACAACTATGGCTACACCTTC
D gene: NA
clone size: NA
V gene: TRBV7-9
J gene: TRBJ1-2

CDR3 protein: CSARALAGNPNGREQYF
CDR3 DNA: TGCAGTGCTAGAGCACTAGCGGGCAACCCCAACGGGAGGGAGCAGTACTTC
D gene: TRBD2
clone size: NA
V gene: TRBV20-1
J gene: TRBJ2-7

CDR3 protein: CASSTERQGPDTEAFF
CDR3 DNA: TGTGCCAGCAGCACAGAACGACAGGGGCCGGACACTGAAGCTTTCTTT
D gene: TRBD1
clone size: many
V gene: TRBV2
J gene: TRBJ1-1

CDR3 protein: CASSPNRGGKETQYF
CDR3 DNA: TGTGCCAGCAGCCCTAACAGGGGTGGAAAAGAGACCCAGTACTTC
D gene: TRBD1
clone size: many
V gene: TRBV3-1
J gene: TRBJ2-5

CDR3 protein: CASREGQPYTEAFF
CDR3 DNA: TGTGCCAGCAGGGAGGGACAGCCCTACACTGAAGCTTTCTTT
D gene: TRBD1
clone size: many
V gene: TRBV6-1
J gene: TRBJ1-1

CDR3 protein: CASRERTGGANVLTF
CDR3 DNA: TGTGCCAGCAGAGAGAGGACGGGTGGGGCCAACGTCCTGACTTTC
D gene: NA
clone size: few
V gene: TRBV2
J gene: TRBJ2-6

CDR3 protein: CASSLVGFMNTEAFF
CDR3 DNA: TGTGCCAGCAGCTTAGTCGGGTTCATGAACACTGAAGCTTTCTTT
D gene: NA
clone size: NA
V gene: TRBV7-2
J gene: TRBJ1-1

CDR3 protein: CASSINRRLNTEAFF
CDR3 DNA: TGTGCCAGTAGTATAAATCGACGGTTGAACACTGAAGCTTTCTTT
D gene: NA
clone size: many
V gene: TRBV19
J gene: TRBJ1-1